The 14 T cell receptor beta chains reported below all come from one sample, sequenced in a study of OX40 agonist ivuxolimab in advanced cancers. The table came from immunoSEQ multiplex PCR; TCRdb's copy has only in-frame clones and leaves some out. The table includes tens of thousands of clones, roughly 88% detected once. The sample was CD4+ or CD8+ T cells sorted from blood, taken in a trial of the OX40 agonist ivuxolimab. These receptors came from an adult with an advanced solid tumor such as melanoma, head and neck, liver or kidney cancer.

The V call is TRBV6-6, the J call TRBJ1-2, with D unresolved. The CDR3 covers 10 residues. Germline values: CDR1 MNHNY, CDR2 SVGAGI (reference sequence). V dropped 8 bases and J dropped 5 bases, with 6 bases sitting between them. The CDR3: CASGQYGYTF. For the CDR3, the DNA is TGTGCCAGCGGTCAGTATGGCTACACCTTC.

This chain joins TRBV7-9 and TRBJ2-3, with D maybe TRBD2 (5 bases). Germline V CDR1 and CDR2: SEHNR, FQNEAQ (reference sequence). The length of the CDR3 is 16 residues. The V gene lost 5 bases and the J gene lost 0 bases, with 15 bases spanning the gap. CDR3 bases: TGTGCCAGCAGCCGACCAAGCGGAGTTAGCACAGATACGCAGTATTTT. Translating gives CASSRPSGVSTDTQYF.

This chain uses TRBV6-5 with TRBJ2-2; the match to TRBD1 covers 7 bases. V lost 0 bases and J lost 6; bases outside the gene matches: 4. This CDR3 is 15 amino acids long. Germline V gene sequence: CDR1 MNHEY, CDR2 SVGAGI. CDR3 DNA: TGTGCCAGCAGTTACTCGACAGGGTCGGCCGGGGAGCTGTTTTTT. This gives the protein CASSYSTGSAGELFF.

This clone came up a few times. CDR3 sequence reads: CASSLMGTVNTEAFF. In DNA, the CDR3 is TGTGCCAGCAGTCTTATGGGGACAGTGAACACTGAAGCTTTCTTT. V is TRBV27 and J is TRBJ1-1; 7 nucleotides agree with TRBD1. Trimming cost V 5 bases and J 0 bases; bases outside gene matches: 6. The CDR3 contains 15 residues. Germline V CDR1 and CDR2: MNHEY, SMNVEV (reference sequence).

The chain is built from TRBV19 and TRBJ2-3; D perhaps matches TRBD1 (6 bases). The CDR3 sequence is 16 residues long. V lost 6 bases, J lost 0 bases, and 16 bases lay in between. CDR1 and CDR2 from the germline V gene are LNHDA and SQIVND (reference sequence). CDR3 sequence (DNA): TGTGCCAGTAGACCCCGGACAGCCTATAGCACAGATACGCAGTATTTT. Translation: CASRPRTAYSTDTQYF.

The chain links TRBV6-1 to TRBJ2-1; D not certain. This CDR3 comprises 11 residues. The V gene lost 10 bases and the J gene lost 6 bases, with 10 bases spanning the gap. Germline V gives CDR1 MNHNS, CDR2 SASEGT. CDR3 sequence (DNA): TGTGCCACTCAAGGTTTCAATGAGCAGTTCTTC. It codes for CATQGFNEQFF.

This sequence joins TRBV7-9 and TRBJ2-1; 10 bases match TRBD2. Losses at the gene ends were 5 bases for V and 9 bases for J; bases not matched to a gene: 19. The CDR3 runs to 18 residues. Germline V lookup: CDR1 SEHNR, CDR2 FQNEAQ (reference sequence). DNA for the CDR3: TGTGCCAGCAGCGAAGAGGTAAGCGGGAGGGCCGTGGGGGCTGAGCAGTTCTTC. It translates to CASSEEVSGRAVGAEQFF.

The J gene is TRBJ2-7, the V gene TRBV27; 8 nucleotides match TRBD1. The CDR3 extends over 15 amino acids. Per germline, CDR1 MNHEY and CDR2 SMNVEV (reference sequence). Trimming took 5 bases from V and 2 from J; bases not matched to a gene: 8. The CDR3, as DNA: TGTGCCAGCAGTCCCACCCGACAGGGGACCTACGAGCAGTACTTC. Translation: CASSPTRQGTYEQYF.

The rearrangement uses TRBV5-1 and TRBJ1-2, with a weak D call TRBD1 (6 bases). The CDR3 loop spans 16 amino acids. V was clipped by 6 bases and J by 0 bases, with 18 bases between them. Per germline, CDR1 SGHRS and CDR2 YFSETQ. CDR3 protein: CASTQGQTSTNYGYTF. The CDR3 region has the DNA TGCGCCAGCACTCAAGGACAGACATCAACTAACTATGGCTACACCTTC.

The V and J genes are TRBV2 and TRBJ2-5; 13 bases line up with TRBD2. Germline V gene lookup returns CDR1 SNHLY and CDR2 FYNNEI. V shed 6 bases and J 5 bases; nucleotides not matched to a gene: 3. The CDR3 has 14 amino acids. In nucleotides, the CDR3 is TGTGCCAGCAGCGGGACTAGCGGGACGGAGACCCAGTACTTC. Amino acid sequence: CASSGTSGTETQYF.

This chain connects TRBV28 to TRBJ2-1; D unresolved. This CDR3 is built from 14 residues. Trimming removed 4 bases from V and 4 bases from J, with 11 bases in between. Germline CDR1 and CDR2: MDHEN and SYDVKM. The CDR3 coding sequence is TGTGCCAGCAGTTCCGGGCCCAGTTACAATGAGCAGTTCTTC. Its translation is CASSSGPSYNEQFF.

V usage is TRBV7-9 and J usage is TRBJ2-2, with D tentatively TRBD1 (6 bases). The germline V and J ends were trimmed by 3 bases and 1 base, with 21 bases remaining between them. CDR1 is SEHNR and CDR2 is FQNEAQ in the germline V gene (reference sequence). This CDR3 has 19 residues. DNA of the CDR3: TGTGCCAGCAGCTTGTTAGCGAGGGAGACAGGAATGAACACCGGGGAGCTGTTTTTT. Residues: CASSLLARETGMNTGELFF.

This clone appeared a few times. The chain recombines TRBV4-1 with TRBJ1-1; D gene uncertain. Trimming cost V 4 bases and J 1 base, with 13 bases left between them. CDR3 length equals 15 residues. Germline CDR1 is MGHRA and CDR2 is YSYEKL. The CDR3, as DNA: TGCGCCAGCAGCCTAACGAACTCAGCGAACACTGAAGCTTTCTTT. Translating gives CASSLTNSANTEAFF.

The chain carries TRBV11-1 and TRBJ2-2, with a possible D match to TRBD1 (6 bases). The CDR3 sequence is 14 residues long. V lost 6 bases and J lost 6, with 14 bases in between. Looked up from germline, CDR1 is SGHAT and CDR2 is FQDESV (reference sequence). CDR3 bases: TGTGCCAGCAGGTACAGGGTCGGAGCCGGGGAGCTGTTTTTT. Its protein is CASRYRVGAGELFF.